This entry features one TCR beta chain sequence. Antigen: not known. Roughly 30,000 T cell genomes (approximately 210 ng DNA) went into each sorted-subset replicate. Some clones are missing from TCRdb's copy, which holds only in-frame ones; the method was immunoSEQ multiplex PCR. The data show about 2.1 million clones, with 85% to 95% seen just once and around 1.7% held by the top ten. This entry belongs to a study of shared clonotypes between healthy human individuals. CD45RO-negative, CCR7-positively selected cells formed the naive CD8 fraction, excluding terminally differentiated effector memory CD45RA+ cells. Whole-study findings and limits: The naive CD4 repertoires of several donors were compared, and roughly 5.1% of clonotypes were shared. Even with large depth, rarefaction showed that sorted-subset sequencing was incomplete.

The trim removed 4 bases at V and 0 bases at J, leaving 4 bases unmatched. The CDR3 contains 16 residues. The germline gives CDR1 SGHRS, CDR2 YFSETQ. This TCR came from a man between 18 and 35 years old in good health. Some clones in this sample may be carry-over from other donors' samples. The sequenced sample was naive CD8+ T cells from PBMCs. The rearrangement uses TRBV5-1 and TRBJ2-6; 7 positions agree with TRBD2. CDR3 residues: CASSPGGFSGANVLTF. The CDR3 nucleotides are TGCGCCAGCAGCCCCGGGGGGTTCTCTGGGGCCAACGTCCTGACTTTC. Supplemented by reference TRBV5-1 and TRBJ2-6, the full variable domain reads KAGVTQTPRYLIKTRGQQVTLSCSPISGHRSVSWYQQTPGQGLQFLFEYFSETQRNKGNFPGRFSGRQFSNSRSEMNVSTLELGDSALYLCASSPGGFSGANVLTFGAGSRLTVL.